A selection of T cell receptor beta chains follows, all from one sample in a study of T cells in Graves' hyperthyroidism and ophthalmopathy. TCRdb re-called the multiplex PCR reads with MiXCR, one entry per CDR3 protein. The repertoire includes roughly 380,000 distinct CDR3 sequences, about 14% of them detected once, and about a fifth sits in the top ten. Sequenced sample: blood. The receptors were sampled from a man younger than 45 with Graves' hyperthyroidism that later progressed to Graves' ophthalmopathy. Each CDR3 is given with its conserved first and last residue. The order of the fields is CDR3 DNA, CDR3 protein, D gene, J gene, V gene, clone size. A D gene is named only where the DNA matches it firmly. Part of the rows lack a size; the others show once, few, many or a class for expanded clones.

DNA: TGTGCCAGTCGGAAGGGGGCTGAGTCCTATAATTCACCCCTCCACTTT
CDR3: CASRKGAESYNSPLHF
D: TRBD1
J: TRBJ1-6
V: TRBV6-1
size: few

DNA: TGTGCCAGCAGCTTCACCGGGACAGGGGTCGAGACCCAGTACTTC
CDR3: CASSFTGTGVETQYF
D: TRBD1
J: TRBJ2-5
V: TRBV7-6
size: -

DNA: TGCGCCAGCAGCCAATTAGCGGGGGGGAGTACCGGGGAGCTGTTTTTT
CDR3: CASSQLAGGSTGELFF
D: TRBD2
J: TRBJ2-2
V: TRBV4-1
size: -

DNA: TGTGCCAGCCTCGGAGGGGGCACTAATGAAAAACTGTTTTTT
CDR3: CASLGGGTNEKLFF
D: TRBD1
J: TRBJ1-4
V: TRBV28
size: many

DNA: TGTGCCAGCAGCTTGCTAGCGACCTCCGGCTCCTACAATGAGCAGTTCTTC
CDR3: CASSLLATSGSYNEQFF
D: -
J: TRBJ2-1
V: TRBV5-8
size: -

DNA: TGTGCCAGCAGCCAAACTCCCGGGACAGGGGGCCAAGGCTACACCTTC
CDR3: CASSQTPGTGGQGYTF
D: TRBD1
J: TRBJ1-2
V: TRBV11-2
size: -

DNA: TGCGCCAGCAGCATCCACCCGGGACAGGGACGTGCCAAAAACATTCAGTACTTC
CDR3: CASSIHPGQGRAKNIQYF
D: TRBD1
J: TRBJ2-4
V: TRBV5-1
size: few

DNA: TGCGCCAGCAGCTTGGAGTCTTGGGGGGTAACCTACAATGAGCAGTTCTTC
CDR3: CASSLESWGVTYNEQFF
D: -
J: TRBJ2-1
V: TRBV5-1
size: few

DNA: TGTGCCAGCAGTTACCTAGCGCAAGAGACCCAGTACTTC
CDR3: CASSYLAQETQYF
D: -
J: TRBJ2-5
V: TRBV6-2/TRBV6-3
size: -

DNA: TGTGCCAGCAGTTACAGAGCTTTTGGCAATCAGCCCCAGCATTTT
CDR3: CASSYRAFGNQPQHF
D: -
J: TRBJ1-5
V: TRBV12-3/TRBV12-4
size: few

DNA: TGTGCCAGCAGTTACGCGATCACTAGCGGGGGCACAGATACGCAGTATTTT
CDR3: CASSYAITSGGTDTQYF
D: TRBD2
J: TRBJ2-3
V: TRBV6-5
size: many

DNA: TGCAGTGCTAGAGACGACACCGAGCAGTACTTC
CDR3: CSARDDTEQYF
D: -
J: TRBJ2-7
V: TRBV20-1
size: -

DNA: TGTGCCAGCTCGCAAACAGGGACCCCTAATTCACCCCTCCACTTT
CDR3: CASSQTGTPNSPLHF
D: -
J: TRBJ1-6
V: TRBV18
size: few

DNA: TGCAGTGCTAAGAAGCGGGGCTCCTACGAGCAGTACTTC
CDR3: CSAKKRGSYEQYF
D: TRBD2
J: TRBJ2-7
V: TRBV20-1
size: few

DNA: TGTGCCAGCAGTTCCCAGGGGTTCAATGGCTACACCTTC
CDR3: CASSSQGFNGYTF
D: -
J: TRBJ1-2
V: TRBV12-3/TRBV12-4
size: few

DNA: TGTGCCACCAGCAGAGATCTCGGGGATACGCAGTATTTT
CDR3: CATSRDLGDTQYF
D: -
J: TRBJ2-3
V: TRBV15
size: -

DNA: TGTGCCACCAGTGAACGGAGACTAGCGGGGTACCAAGAGACCCAGTACTTC
CDR3: CATSERRLAGYQETQYF
D: TRBD2
J: TRBJ2-5
V: TRBV24-1
size: many

DNA: TGTGCCAGCATGGTGACGGAGATGAACACTGAAGCTTTCTTT
CDR3: CASMVTEMNTEAFF
D: -
J: TRBJ1-1
V: TRBV2
size: many

DNA: TGTGCCAGCAGTAAGACTAGCGGGGACCGCACAGATACGCAGTATTTT
CDR3: CASSKTSGDRTDTQYF
D: TRBD2
J: TRBJ2-3
V: TRBV27
size: many

DNA: TGTGCCAGCAGCATGGGACAGAACACTGAAGCTTTCTTT
CDR3: CASSMGQNTEAFF
D: -
J: TRBJ1-1
V: TRBV11-2
size: many

DNA: TGTGCCAGCAGGATAGAAAGTGAAAAACTGTTTTTT
CDR3: CASRIESEKLFF
D: -
J: TRBJ1-4
V: TRBV2
size: many

DNA: TGCGCCAGCAACGGACAGGTGAGGGGGGAGCAGTACTTC
CDR3: CASNGQVRGEQYF
D: TRBD1
J: TRBJ2-7
V: TRBV5-1
size: few

DNA: TGTGCCAGCAGCTTGGTTAAGCGGGGGGGGGAGGAGACCCAGTACTTC
CDR3: CASSLVKRGGEETQYF
D: TRBD2
J: TRBJ2-5
V: TRBV5-4
size: -

DNA: TGTGCCAGCAGCGTAGGGCTGCCAGGGGGTGCCTACGAGCAGTACTTC
CDR3: CASSVGLPGGAYEQYF
D: TRBD1
J: TRBJ2-7
V: TRBV9
size: -

DNA: TGTGCCAGCAGGGATCGGGGGGAATATGAGCAGTTCTTC
CDR3: CASRDRGEYEQFF
D: TRBD2
J: TRBJ2-1
V: TRBV7-2
size: -

DNA: TGCGCCAGCAGCGACTGGACAGGGAATCAGCCCCAGCATTTT
CDR3: CASSDWTGNQPQHF
D: TRBD1
J: TRBJ1-5
V: TRBV4-1
size: -

DNA: TGTGCCACCAGTGATCCGACAGGGGGCTACAATGAGCAGTTCTTC
CDR3: CATSDPTGGYNEQFF
D: TRBD1
J: TRBJ2-1
V: TRBV24-1
size: many

DNA: TGCAGCGTTGAAGCCCGGGCGATCAACAAAGCTTTCTTT
CDR3: CSVEARAINKAFF
D: -
J: TRBJ1-1
V: TRBV29-1
size: -

DNA: TGTGCCAGCAGCAGCTTGGGACGGAGGGACTATGGCTACACCTTC
CDR3: CASSSLGRRDYGYTF
D: -
J: TRBJ1-2
V: TRBV2
size: many

DNA: TGTGCCAGCAGCCAAACCCACAGGTTCGGGAACACTGAAGCTTTCTTT
CDR3: CASSQTHRFGNTEAFF
D: -
J: TRBJ1-1
V: TRBV13
size: many